This passage covers 10 T cell receptor beta chains from one sample sequenced in a study of synovial regulatory T cells in juvenile arthritis. The method was immunoSEQ multiplex PCR; TCRdb's version includes in-frame clones alone and lacks a portion of them. The data show 9,500 to 10,000 clones, and the top ten clones hold over 0.65%. Sequences were obtained from Treg cells from blood. Subset noted: remaining (HLA-DR-negative) circulating blood Treg cells. The source is a donor younger than 30 with juvenile idiopathic arthritis.

The CDR3 reads CASSARGSGNTIYF. The genes are TRBV5-4 and TRBJ1-3. The CDR3 is made up of 14 amino acids. DNA is not recorded here. CDR1 is SGHNT, CDR2 YYREEE, per germline (reference sequence). The whole variable domain, remainder taken from reference TRBV5-4 and TRBJ1-3, is ETGVTQSPTHLIKTRGQQVTLRCSSQSGHNTVSWYQQALGQGPQFIFQYYREEENGRGNFPPRFSGLQFPNYSSELNVNALELDDSALYLCASSARGSGNTIYFGEGSWLTVV.

This chain's CDR3 is CASSREAWGYTF. The rearrangement links TRBV5-5 to TRBJ1-2. The CDR3 has 12 amino acids. Nucleotide data are not available. Germline CDR1 is SGHKS and CDR2 is YYEKEE (reference sequence).

The genes are TRBV6-5 and TRBJ1-1; TCRdb gives TRBD1 as the D gene, but with no DNA this cannot be confirmed. Germline CDR1 is MNHEY and CDR2 is SVGAGI. CDR3 length equals 13 residues. The record lacks a DNA sequence. CDR3: CASSLGRETKAFF.

V usage is TRBV14 and J usage is TRBJ1-1. Germline V gives CDR1 SGHDN, CDR2 FVKESK. The CDR3 runs 13 residues. There is no recorded DNA. The CDR3: CASSRGWDTEAFF. The variable domain in full, completed from reference TRBV14 and TRBJ1-1, reads EAGVTQFPSHSVIEKGQTVTLRCDPISGHDNLYWYRRVMGKEIKFLLHFVKESKQDESGMPNNRFLAERTGGTYSTLKVQPAELEDSGVYFCASSRGWDTEAFFGQGTRLTVV.

The chain combines TRBV19 with TRBJ1-3. Germline V gene data show CDR1 as LNHDA and CDR2 as SQIVND (reference sequence). CDR3 length equals 15 residues. The nucleotide record is missing. The chain's CDR3 is CASTLLGTPGNTIYF.

The chain carries TRBV2 and TRBJ1-6; TCRdb gives TRBD1 as the D gene, but with no DNA this cannot be confirmed. The CDR3 sequence is 14 residues long. No DNA accompanies this entry. Germline CDR1 reads SNHLY; CDR2 reads FYNNEI. The CDR3 spells CASSEDGTWSPLHF.

The chain uses TRBV10-3 and TRBJ1-2. The CDR3 loop spans 11 amino acids. The DNA sequence is not available. Germline V gene data show CDR1 as ENHRY and CDR2 as SYGVKD. CDR3 region: CAITPGGAYTF.

The chain is built from TRBV18 and TRBJ2-7; the TCRdb call, TRBD1, lacks DNA for checking. In germline, CDR1 is KGHSH, CDR2 LQKENI. The CDR3 has 14 amino acids. No DNA was logged. The CDR3 protein is CASSPRTGNYEQYF.

The genes are TRBV19 and TRBJ1-2; checking the TCRdb D call of TRBD1 is not possible without DNA. Germline V gene lookup returns CDR1 LNHDA and CDR2 SQIVND (reference sequence). The CDR3 contains 16 residues. The entry carries no DNA sequence. CDR3 loop: CATNRIGQGHGYGYTF.

The V and J genes are TRBV5-6 and TRBJ1-2. The CDR3 loop spans 13 amino acids. The protein alone is recorded here. Germline CDR1 and CDR2: SGHDT and YYEEEE. The CDR3 protein is CASSLGVNYGYTF.